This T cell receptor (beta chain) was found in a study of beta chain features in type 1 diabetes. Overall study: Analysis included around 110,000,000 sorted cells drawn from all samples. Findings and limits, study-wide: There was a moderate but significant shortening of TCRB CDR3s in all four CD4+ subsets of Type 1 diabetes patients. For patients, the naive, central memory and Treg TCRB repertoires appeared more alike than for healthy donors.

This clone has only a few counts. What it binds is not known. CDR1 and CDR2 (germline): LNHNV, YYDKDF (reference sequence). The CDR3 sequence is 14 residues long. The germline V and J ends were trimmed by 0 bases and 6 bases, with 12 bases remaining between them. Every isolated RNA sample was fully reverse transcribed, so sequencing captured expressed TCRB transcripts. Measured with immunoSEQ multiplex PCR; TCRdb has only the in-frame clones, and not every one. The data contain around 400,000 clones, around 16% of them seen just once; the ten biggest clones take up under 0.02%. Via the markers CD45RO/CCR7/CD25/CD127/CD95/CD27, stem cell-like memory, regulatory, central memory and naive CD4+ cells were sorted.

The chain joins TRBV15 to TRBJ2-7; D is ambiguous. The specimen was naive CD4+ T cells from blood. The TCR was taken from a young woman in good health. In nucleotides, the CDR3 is TGTGCCACCAGCAGAGATGTGGGTAGCTCCGAGCAGTACTTC. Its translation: CATSRDVGSSEQYF.